A single sample is the source of the 14 T cell receptor beta chains below, sequenced in a study of blood T cell repertoires in COVID-19. Repertoires were generated with immunoSEQ multiplex PCR, while TCRdb's copy carries only in-frame clones and drops some. The profile shows under 200,000 clones, 90% of them singletons. Input material: peripheral blood. The receptors originated from a man aged 50-59 years with acute or convalescent COVID-19.

The genes are TRBV4-3 and TRBJ2-3, with D possibly matching TRBD1 (5 bases). The V and J ends lost 8 bases and 3 bases respectively, with 21 bases between them. This CDR3 contains 16 residues. Germline V gene sequence: CDR1 LGHNA, CDR2 YSLEER. CDR3 amino acids: CASSQGLPILTDTQYF. CDR3 coding DNA: TGCGCCAGCTCTCAGGGCCTACCAATCCTAACAGATACGCAGTATTTT.

CDR3 in amino acids: CASSFRSGGNTEAFF. DNA for the CDR3: TGTGCCAGCAGTTTCCGCTCGGGGGGGAACACTGAAGCTTTCTTT. The rearrangement joins TRBV27 to TRBJ1-1; D might be TRBD1 (5 bases). V was trimmed by 3 bases and J by 1 base, leaving 12 bases between them. The CDR3 extends over 15 amino acids. Per the germline V gene, CDR1 is MNHEY and CDR2 is SMNVEV (reference sequence).

V usage is TRBV4-3 and J usage is TRBJ2-7, with a possible D match to TRBD2 (6 bases). V lost 0 bases to trimming and J lost 2 bases, with 17 bases between them. CDR1 LGHNA and CDR2 YSLEER come from the germline V gene. The CDR3 runs to 17 residues. In DNA, the CDR3 is TGCGCCAGCAGCCAAGACCCCCGCGGAGGGTCCACCTACGAGCAGTACGTC. This gives the protein CASSQDPRGGSTYEQYV.

V and J are TRBV10-3 and TRBJ1-5; D unresolved. Deletions cut 4 bases from V and 2 bases from J, with 9 bases between. Germline V gene data show CDR1 as ENHRY and CDR2 as SYGVKD. This CDR3 comprises 14 residues. The DNA of the CDR3 is TGTGCCATCAGTGCTCTAGCGGGCAATCAGCCCCAGCATTTT. Translation gives CAISALAGNQPQHF.

The chain employs TRBV18 and TRBJ2-3; D perhaps matches TRBD1 (5 bases). The V and J ends lost 2 bases and 4 bases respectively, with 10 bases between them. Germline V gene data show CDR1 as KGHSH and CDR2 as LQKENI. The CDR3 runs 14 residues. The CDR3 nucleotides read TGTGCCAGCTCACCAGCAGACAGATCAGATACGCAGTATTTT. Translation: CASSPADRSDTQYF.

In its sample, this clone was seen once. The rearrangement links TRBV5-1 to TRBJ2-5; 9 bases agree with TRBD2. Trimming took 2 bases from V and 4 from J; bases not matched to a gene: 21. CDR1 and CDR2 (germline): SGHRS, YFSETQ. This CDR3 region has 20 residues. The CDR3 bases are TGCGCCAGCAGCTTCTTGATGGCGGGGGGGCTTTTCAGTTGGGGAGAGACCCAGTACTTC. Amino acids: CASSFLMAGGLFSWGETQYF.

The rearrangement links TRBV30 to TRBJ1-2, with D uncertain. Trimming cost V 4 bases and J 4 bases, with 13 bases left between them. Germline CDR1 reads GTSNPN; CDR2 reads SVGIG (reference sequence). The CDR3 covers 13 residues. The CDR3 sequence: CAWKADIPYGYTF. CDR3 DNA: TGTGCCTGGAAGGCAGACATACCCTATGGCTACACCTTC.

This clone was counted a few times. The chain uses TRBV6-5 and TRBJ2-1; 14 bases map to TRBD2. The CDR3 covers 15 residues. Unmatched junction bases numbered 4, after V lost 4 bases and J lost 8 bases. Germline CDR1 and CDR2: MNHEY and SVGAGI. DNA of the CDR3: TGTGCCAGCAGTTCGACTAGCGGGAGGGGTTATGAGCAGTTCTTC. Translated, it gives CASSSTSGRGYEQFF.

The count of this clone is one. This chain uses TRBV27 with TRBJ2-1; the match to TRBD2 covers 8 bases. J gave up 6 bases and V 1 base, and 17 bases lay outside the gene matches. The CDR3 consists of 19 residues. Per the germline V gene, CDR1 is MNHEY and CDR2 is SMNVEV (reference sequence). CDR3 sequence (DNA): TGTGCCAGCAGTTTATTAGGAGGGACTAGTAGCCAGCTCCTCAATGAGCAGTTCTTC. It yields the protein CASSLLGGTSSQLLNEQFF.

The genes are TRBV7-9 and TRBJ1-4; a weak D match, TRBD1 (5 bases). CDR1 is SEHNR, CDR2 FQNEAQ, per germline (reference sequence). Trimming pared 4 bases from V and 6 bases from J, leaving 15 bases between. The CDR3 has 15 amino acids. The CDR3: CASSSRAGLDEKLFF. In DNA form, the CDR3 reads TGTGCCAGCAGCTCCAGGGCAGGTTTAGATGAAAAACTGTTTTTT.

This chain uses TRBV10-3 with TRBJ2-1; 9 bases are a match to TRBD2. With 4 bases clipped from V and 9 bases from J, the junction kept 7 bases outside the gene matches. This CDR3 is built from 14 residues. Germline V gene data show CDR1 as ENHRY and CDR2 as SYGVKD. The CDR3 protein is CAISVAGGPAEQFF. In DNA, the CDR3 is TGTGCCATCAGTGTGGCGGGAGGGCCAGCTGAGCAGTTCTTC.

The rearrangement uses TRBV5-6 and TRBJ2-2; 14 nucleotides line up with TRBD2. Germline assignment: CDR1 SGHDT and CDR2 YYEEEE. Trimming removed 3 bases from V and 7 bases from J; junction bases left unmatched: 5. The CDR3 length is 16 residues. The CDR3 here is CASSSTSGGASGELFF. The DNA of the CDR3 is TGTGCCAGCAGCTCGACTAGCGGGGGGGCTAGCGGGGAGCTGTTTTTT.

CDR3 coding DNA: TGCGCCAGCAGCCAAGAGCTACTAGCGGGGGCCAACGTCCTGACTTTC. Translated, it gives CASSQELLAGANVLTF. The chain has TRBV4-3 and TRBJ2-6, with 7 bases aligning to TRBD2. The CDR3 has 16 amino acids. Trimming cost V 0 bases and J 4 bases; bases outside gene matches: 3. CDR1 and CDR2 from the germline V gene are LGHNA and YSLEER.

V gene TRBV19 combines with J gene TRBJ2-2; 9 nucleotides agree with TRBD1. This CDR3 is 14 amino acids long. The germline V gene has CDR1 LNHDA and CDR2 SQIVND (reference sequence). V was pared by 3 bases and J by 8 bases, with 4 bases of the junction left unmatched. CDR3 residues: CASSIRTGVGELFF. CDR3 sequence (DNA): TGTGCCAGTAGTATCAGGACAGGGGTTGGGGAGCTGTTTTTT.